This entry features one T cell receptor beta chain sequence. Its cognate antigen is unknown. The data were taken from a study of PD-1 blockade in classical Hodgkin lymphoma. Whole-study results and caveats: Before treatment, TCR diversity in newly diagnosed patients was reportedly lower than in healthy donors.

Unmatched junction bases numbered 5, after V lost 0 bases and J lost 4 bases. Germline lookup yields CDR1 MGHRA and CDR2 YSYEKL. CDR3 length: 15 residues. Documented time point: cycle 4 day 1 (C4D1), after more than five weeks of nivolumab. All patients experienced relapse after autologous stem cell transplantation, and brentuximab vedotin exposure was variable. Data came from immunoSEQ multiplex PCR; TCRdb stores just in-frame clones and leaves some out. The sample lists 100,000 or so clones; more than 85% were seen once. This clonotype was sampled from a human donor with classical Hodgkin lymphoma. J is TRBJ2-7 and V is TRBV4-1, with 8 bases aligning to TRBD2. This sample comprised peripheral blood mononuclear cells (PBMCs), obtained before the fourth cycle of nivolumab. The CDR3 region is CASSQDRTSWYEQYF. The CDR3 coding sequence is TGCGCCAGCAGCCAAGATCGGACTAGCTGGTACGAGCAGTACTTC.